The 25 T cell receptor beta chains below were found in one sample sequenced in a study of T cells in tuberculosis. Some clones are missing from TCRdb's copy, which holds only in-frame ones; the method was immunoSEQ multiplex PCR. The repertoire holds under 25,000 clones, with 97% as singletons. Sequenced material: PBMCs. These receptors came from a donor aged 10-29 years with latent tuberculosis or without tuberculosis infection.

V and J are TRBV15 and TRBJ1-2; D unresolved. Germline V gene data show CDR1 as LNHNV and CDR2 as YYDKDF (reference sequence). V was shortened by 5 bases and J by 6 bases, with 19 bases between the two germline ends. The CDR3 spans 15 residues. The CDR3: CATSVQRTDPDGYTF. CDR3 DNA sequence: TGTGCCACCAGCGTGCAAAGAACAGATCCCGATGGCTACACCTTC.

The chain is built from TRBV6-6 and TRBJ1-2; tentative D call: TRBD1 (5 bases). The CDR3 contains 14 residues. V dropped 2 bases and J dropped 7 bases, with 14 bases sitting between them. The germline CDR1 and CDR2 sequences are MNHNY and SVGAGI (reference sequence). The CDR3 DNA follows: TGTGCCAGCAGTTACAGGGGAGGTTTGTCTGGCTACACCTTC. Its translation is CASSYRGGLSGYTF.

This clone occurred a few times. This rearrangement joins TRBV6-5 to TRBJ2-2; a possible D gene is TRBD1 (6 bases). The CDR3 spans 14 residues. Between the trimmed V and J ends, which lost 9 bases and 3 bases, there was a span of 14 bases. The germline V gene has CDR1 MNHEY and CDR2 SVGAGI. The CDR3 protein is CARVTGIHTGELFF. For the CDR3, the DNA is TGTGCCAGGGTAACAGGGATCCACACCGGGGAGCTGTTTTTT.

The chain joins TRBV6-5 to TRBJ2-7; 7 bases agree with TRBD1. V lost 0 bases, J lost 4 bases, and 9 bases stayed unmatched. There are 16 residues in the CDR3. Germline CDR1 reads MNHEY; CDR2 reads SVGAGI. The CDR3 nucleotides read TGTGCCAGCAGTTACTCAGGGGGCGCGTCTTATTACGAGCAGTACTTC. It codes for CASSYSGGASYYEQYF.

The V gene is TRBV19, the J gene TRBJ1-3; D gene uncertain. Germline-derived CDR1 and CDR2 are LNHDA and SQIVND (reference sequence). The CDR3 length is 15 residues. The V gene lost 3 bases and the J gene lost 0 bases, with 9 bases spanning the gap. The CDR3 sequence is CASSMHSRSGNTIYF. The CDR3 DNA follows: TGTGCCAGTAGTATGCACTCCCGCTCTGGAAACACCATATATTTT.

CDR3 protein: CAISESLAGGTYEQYF. In DNA, the CDR3 is TGTGCCATCAGTGAGTCGCTAGCGGGGGGGACCTACGAGCAGTACTTC. V usage is TRBV10-3 and J usage is TRBJ2-7; 12 bases match TRBD2. V shed 0 bases and J 2 bases; nucleotides not matched to a gene: 2. This CDR3 is built from 16 residues. Germline CDR1 ENHRY, CDR2 SYGVKD.

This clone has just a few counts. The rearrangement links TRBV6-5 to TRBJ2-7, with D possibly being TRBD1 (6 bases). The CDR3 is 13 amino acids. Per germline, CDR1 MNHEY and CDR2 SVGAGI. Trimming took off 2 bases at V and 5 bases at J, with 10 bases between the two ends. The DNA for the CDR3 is TGTGCCAGCAGTTACCAACAGGGCCACGAGCAGTACTTC. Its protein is CASSYQQGHEQYF.

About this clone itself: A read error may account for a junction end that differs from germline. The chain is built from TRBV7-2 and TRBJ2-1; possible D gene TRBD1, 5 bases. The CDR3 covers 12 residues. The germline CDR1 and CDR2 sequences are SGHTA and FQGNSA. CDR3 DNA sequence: TGTGCCAGCAGTTTAGGAAGGGGTGAGCAGTTCTTC. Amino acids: CASSLGRGEQFF.

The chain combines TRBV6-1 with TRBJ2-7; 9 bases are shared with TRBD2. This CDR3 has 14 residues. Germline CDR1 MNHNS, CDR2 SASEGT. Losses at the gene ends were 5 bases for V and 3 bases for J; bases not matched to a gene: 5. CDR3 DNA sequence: TGTGCCAGCAGTCGTCAGCGGGAGGTCTACGAGCAGTACTTC. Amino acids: CASSRQREVYEQYF.

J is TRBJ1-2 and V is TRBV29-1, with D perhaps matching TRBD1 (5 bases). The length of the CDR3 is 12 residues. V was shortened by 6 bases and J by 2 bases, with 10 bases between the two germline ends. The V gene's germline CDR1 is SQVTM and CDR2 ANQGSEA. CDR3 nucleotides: TGCAGCGTGTCGGACACAAACTATGGCTACACCTTC. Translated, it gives CSVSDTNYGYTF.

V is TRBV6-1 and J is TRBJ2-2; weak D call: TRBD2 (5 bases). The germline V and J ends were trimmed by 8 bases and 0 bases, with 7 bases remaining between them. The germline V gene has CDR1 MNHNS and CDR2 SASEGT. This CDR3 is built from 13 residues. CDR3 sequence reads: CASRGSNTGELFF. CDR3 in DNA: TGTGCCAGCCGCGGGTCGAACACCGGGGAGCTGTTTTTT.

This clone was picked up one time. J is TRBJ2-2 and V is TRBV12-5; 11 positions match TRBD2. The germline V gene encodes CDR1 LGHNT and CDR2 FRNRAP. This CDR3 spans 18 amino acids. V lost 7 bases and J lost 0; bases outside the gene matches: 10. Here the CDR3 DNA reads TGTGCTAGTGCCATGACTAGCGGGGCTCCTACGAACACCGGGGAGCTGTTTTTT. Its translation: CASAMTSGAPTNTGELFF.

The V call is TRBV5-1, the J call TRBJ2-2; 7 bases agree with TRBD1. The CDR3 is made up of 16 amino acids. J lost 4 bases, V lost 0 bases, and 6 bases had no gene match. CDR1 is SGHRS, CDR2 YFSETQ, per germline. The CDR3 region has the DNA TGCGCCAGCAGCTTGGACAGGGGATCGGGCACCGGGGAGCTGTTTTTT. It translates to CASSLDRGSGTGELFF.

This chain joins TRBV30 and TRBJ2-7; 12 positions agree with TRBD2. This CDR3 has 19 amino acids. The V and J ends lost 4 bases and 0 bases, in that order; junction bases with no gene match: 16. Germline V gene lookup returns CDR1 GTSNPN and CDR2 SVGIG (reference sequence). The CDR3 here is CAWNPTGGLAGSSSYEQYF. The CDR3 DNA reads TGTGCCTGGAACCCAACAGGGGGACTAGCGGGCTCTAGCTCCTACGAGCAGTACTTC. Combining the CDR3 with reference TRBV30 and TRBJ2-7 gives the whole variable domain SQTIHQWPATLVQPVGSPLSLECTVEGTSNPNLYWYRQAAGRGLQLLFYSVGIGQISSEVPQNLSASRPQDRQFILSSKKLLLSDSGFYLCAWNPTGGLAGSSSYEQYFGPGTRLTVT.

DNA of the CDR3: TGTGCCAGCAGCCGACTGGAGAGCCATTCTAACGAGCAGTACTTC. The encoded protein is CASSRLESHSNEQYF. The chain uses TRBV5-6 and TRBJ2-7; D remains ambiguous. This CDR3 is built from 15 residues. Trimming removed 4 bases at V and 5 bases at J, with 19 bases between. The germline CDR1 and CDR2 sequences are SGHDT and YYEEEE.

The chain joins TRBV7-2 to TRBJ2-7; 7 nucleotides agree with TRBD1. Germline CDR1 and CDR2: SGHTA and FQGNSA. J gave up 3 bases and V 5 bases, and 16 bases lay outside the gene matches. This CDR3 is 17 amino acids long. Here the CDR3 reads CASSPRGWTALHYEQYF. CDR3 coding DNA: TGTGCCAGCAGCCCCAGGGGGTGGACGGCCCTTCACTACGAGCAGTACTTC.

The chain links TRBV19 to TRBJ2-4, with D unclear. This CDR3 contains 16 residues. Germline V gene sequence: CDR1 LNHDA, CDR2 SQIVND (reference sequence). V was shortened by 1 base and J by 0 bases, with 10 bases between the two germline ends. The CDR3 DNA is TGTGCCAGTAGTATAGCAGGTGATCTAGCCAAAAACATTCAGTACTTC. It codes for CASSIAGDLAKNIQYF.

CDR3: CASSLDGMGNQPQHF. CDR3 sequence (DNA): TGCGCCAGCAGCTTGGACGGGATGGGCAATCAGCCCCAGCATTTT. The V call is TRBV5-1, the J call TRBJ1-5; D not resolved. CDR3 length: 15 residues. CDR1 and CDR2 (germline): SGHRS, YFSETQ. V was pared by 0 bases and J by 2 bases, with 9 bases between. Together with reference TRBV5-1 and TRBJ1-5, the CDR3 gives the full variable domain: KAGVTQTPRYLIKTRGQQVTLSCSPISGHRSVSWYQQTPGQGLQFLFEYFSETQRNKGNFPGRFSGRQFSNSRSEMNVSTLELGDSALYLCASSLDGMGNQPQHFGDGTRLSIL.

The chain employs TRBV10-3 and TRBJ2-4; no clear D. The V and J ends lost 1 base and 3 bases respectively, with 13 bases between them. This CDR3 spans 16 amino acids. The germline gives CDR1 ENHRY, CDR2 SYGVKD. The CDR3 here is CAISEFITAGKNIQYF. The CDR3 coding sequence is TGTGCCATCAGTGAGTTCATAACAGCAGGCAAAAACATTCAGTACTTC.

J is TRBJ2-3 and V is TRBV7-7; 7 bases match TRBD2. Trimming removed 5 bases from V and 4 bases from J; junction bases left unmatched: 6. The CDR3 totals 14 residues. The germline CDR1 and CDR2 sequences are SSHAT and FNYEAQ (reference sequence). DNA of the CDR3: TGTGCCAGCAGCCGGGCGGGAGAGGCAGATACGCAGTATTTT. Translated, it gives CASSRAGEADTQYF.

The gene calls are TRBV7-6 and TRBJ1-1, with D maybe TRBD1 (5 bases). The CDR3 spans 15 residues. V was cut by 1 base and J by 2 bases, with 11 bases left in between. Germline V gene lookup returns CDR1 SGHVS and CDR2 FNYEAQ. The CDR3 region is CASSLGRGENTEAFF. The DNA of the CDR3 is TGTGCCAGCAGCTTAGGGCGGGGGGAAAACACTGAAGCTTTCTTT.

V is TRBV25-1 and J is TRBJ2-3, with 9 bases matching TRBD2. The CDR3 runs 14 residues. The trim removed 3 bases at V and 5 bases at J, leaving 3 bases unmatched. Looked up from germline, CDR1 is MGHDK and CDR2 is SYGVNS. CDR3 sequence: CASSEGLAGDTQYF. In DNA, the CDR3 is TGTGCCAGCAGTGAGGGACTAGCTGGAGATACGCAGTATTTT.

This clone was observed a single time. CDR3 in DNA: TGTGCCAGCAGCTTATGGCAATCGTCCTATGGCTACACCTTC. Protein: CASSLWQSSYGYTF. The genes are TRBV7-2 and TRBJ1-2; D remains ambiguous. The CDR3 spans 14 residues. Germline loops: CDR1 SGHTA, CDR2 FQGNSA. Trimming removed 2 bases at V and 4 bases at J, with 11 bases between.

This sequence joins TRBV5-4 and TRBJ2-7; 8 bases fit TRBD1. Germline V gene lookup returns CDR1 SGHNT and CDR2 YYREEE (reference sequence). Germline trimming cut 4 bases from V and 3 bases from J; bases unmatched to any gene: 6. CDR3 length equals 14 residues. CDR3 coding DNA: TGTGCCAGCAGCCCCGGGACAGGCCTCTACGAGCAGTACTTC. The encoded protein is CASSPGTGLYEQYF.

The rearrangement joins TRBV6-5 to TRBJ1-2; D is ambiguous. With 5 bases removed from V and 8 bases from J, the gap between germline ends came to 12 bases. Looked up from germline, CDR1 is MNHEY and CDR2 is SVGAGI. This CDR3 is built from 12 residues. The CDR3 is CASSDTPMGYTF. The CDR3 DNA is TGTGCCAGCAGTGACACCCCCATGGGCTACACCTTC.